Shown below are 18 T cell receptor beta chains from a single sample sequenced in a study of OX40 agonist ivuxolimab in advanced cancers. Using immunoSEQ multiplex PCR, the repertoire was profiled, and TCRdb retains in-frame clones only, with some absent. The top ten clones hold less than 0.45% of a sample with around 65,000 clones, around nine tenths of them seen once. Sequenced material: CD4+ or CD8+ T cells sorted from blood, taken in a trial of the OX40 agonist ivuxolimab. The source is an adult with an advanced solid tumor such as melanoma, head and neck, liver or kidney cancer.

The V and J genes are TRBV9 and TRBJ1-6; 7 nucleotides line up with TRBD1. Trimming at V came to 0 bases and at J to 0 bases, leaving 6 bases not matched to a gene. Germline V CDR1 and CDR2: SGDLS, YYNGEE. This CDR3 has 18 amino acids. CDR3 bases: TGTGCCAGCAGCGTAGATGTCAGGGGGAGCTCCTATAATTCACCCCTCCACTTT. It encodes CASSVDVRGSSYNSPLHF. Using reference TRBV9 and TRBJ1-6 for the parts outside the CDR3, the full variable domain is DSGVTQTPKHLITATGQRVTLRCSPRSGDLSVYWYQQSLDQGLQFLIQYYNGEERAKGNILERFSAQQFPDLHSELNLSSLELGDSALYFCASSVDVRGSSYNSPLHFGNGTRLTVT.

The CDR3 sequence is CASSLPDLTDTQYF. The CDR3 DNA reads as TGCGCCAGCAGCTTGCCGGATCTCACAGATACGCAGTATTTT. V and J are TRBV5-1 and TRBJ2-3; no firm D call. V was clipped by 1 base and J by 2 bases, with 8 bases between them. Per the germline V gene, CDR1 is SGHRS and CDR2 is YFSETQ. The CDR3 contains 14 residues.

This chain links TRBV28 with TRBJ1-2, with TRBD1 as a possible D gene (5 bases). The V and J ends lost 3 bases and 3 bases respectively, with 14 bases between them. Germline CDR1 and CDR2: MDHEN and SYDVKM. There are 15 residues in the CDR3. CDR3 loop: CASSFTGTDYYGYTF. DNA for the CDR3: TGTGCCAGCAGTTTTACCGGGACGGACTACTATGGCTACACCTTC.

CDR3 sequence reads: CASSPVANYGYTF. As DNA, the CDR3 is TGCGCCAGCAGCCCGGTAGCTAACTATGGCTACACCTTC. The J gene is TRBJ1-2, the V gene TRBV5-1; D gene ambiguous. V was shortened by 4 bases and J by 0 bases, with 7 bases between the two germline ends. The CDR3 has 13 residues. The germline V gene has CDR1 SGHRS and CDR2 YFSETQ.

The rearrangement joins TRBV6-5 to TRBJ2-2; 7 bases line up with TRBD1. J lost 1 base, V lost 6 bases, and 5 bases had no gene match. CDR3 length: 15 residues. Germline V gene data show CDR1 as MNHEY and CDR2 as SVGAGI. CDR3 bases: TGTGCCAGCAGAGCGACAGGGTTGAACACCGGGGAGCTGTTTTTT. Translated, it gives CASRATGLNTGELFF.

The chain joins TRBV6-5 to TRBJ2-7; 10 nucleotides match TRBD1. Germline values: CDR1 MNHEY, CDR2 SVGAGI. This CDR3 is built from 15 residues. Losses at the gene ends were 7 bases for V and 4 bases for J; bases not matched to a gene: 10. CDR3 in amino acids: CASTERQGAPYEQYF. The CDR3 region has the DNA TGTGCCAGCACCGAACGACAGGGGGCGCCTTACGAGCAGTACTTC.

V and J are TRBV2 and TRBJ2-7; possibly TRBD1 for D (5 bases). Deletions cut 4 bases from V and 2 bases from J, with 12 bases between. The CDR3 covers 14 residues. The germline CDR1 and CDR2 sequences are SNHLY and FYNNEI. The CDR3 loop reads CASSVGRGTYEQYF. CDR3 DNA sequence: TGTGCCAGCAGTGTCGGTAGGGGCACCTACGAGCAGTACTTC.

The chain joins TRBV9 to TRBJ1-2; possibly TRBD1 for D (6 bases). This CDR3 spans 18 amino acids. Germline V gene lookup returns CDR1 SGDLS and CDR2 YYNGEE. The V end lost 0 bases, the J end lost 1 base, and 19 bases lay between the germline ends. In DNA form, the CDR3 reads TGTGCCAGCAGCGTAGCCGGTTATGGGCAGGGGCTTAACTATGGCTACACCTTC. Protein sequence: CASSVAGYGQGLNYGYTF.

This sequence joins TRBV7-2 and TRBJ2-2; D ambiguous. V was shortened by 7 bases and J by 2 bases, with 11 bases between the two germline ends. This CDR3 is built from 14 residues. The germline gives CDR1 SGHTA, CDR2 FQGNSA. The CDR3 nucleotides are TGTGCCAGCAACGAACTCAAAAACACCGGGGAGCTGTTTTTT. This encodes CASNELKNTGELFF.

The chain combines TRBV25-1 with TRBJ1-1; 9 nucleotides agree with TRBD1. The V gene's germline CDR1 is MGHDK and CDR2 SYGVNS. J gave up 4 bases and V 7 bases, and 7 bases lay outside the gene matches. The CDR3 covers 14 residues. Here the CDR3 DNA reads TGTGCCAGCAACAGGGGGCCCATGGGCACTGAAGCTTTCTTT. Protein product: CASNRGPMGTEAFF.

J is TRBJ1-2 and V is TRBV7-2, with a tentative D call TRBD1 (5 bases). Germline assignment: CDR1 SGHTA and CDR2 FQGNSA. CDR3 length equals 14 residues. The ends were cut back, 5 bases at V and 1 base at J, with 11 bases in the middle. The CDR3 DNA follows: TGTGCCAGCAGCCTTACTGACAGTAACTATGGCTACACCTTC. The encoded protein is CASSLTDSNYGYTF.

The chain has TRBV5-1 and TRBJ2-3; D gene ambiguous. Germline loops: CDR1 SGHRS, CDR2 YFSETQ. The V and J ends lost 0 bases and 6 bases respectively, with 8 bases between them. The CDR3 extends over 13 amino acids. As DNA, the CDR3 is TGCGCCAGCAGCTTGGACGAGCCCGATACGCAGTATTTT. This encodes CASSLDEPDTQYF.

The chain carries TRBV28 and TRBJ1-4; perhaps TRBD1 as D (5 bases). The germline V gene encodes CDR1 MDHEN and CDR2 SYDVKM. Trimming shortened V by 4 bases and J by 3 bases, and 12 bases separated the two germline ends. The CDR3 covers 15 residues. The CDR3 coding sequence is TGTGCCAGCAGTTCCTCGACAGCCTCTAATGAAAAACTGTTTTTT. Amino acids: CASSSSTASNEKLFF.

In DNA, the CDR3 is TGCGCCAGCAGCTTGGCCGTCGGAAACTACGAGCAGTACTTC. Its translation is CASSLAVGNYEQYF. V is TRBV5-1 and J is TRBJ2-7; D gene unclear. Germline CDR1 reads SGHRS; CDR2 reads YFSETQ. This CDR3 has 14 amino acids. V was clipped by 0 bases and J by 3 bases, with 10 bases between them.

The chain is built from TRBV9 and TRBJ2-5, with TRBD2 identical over 10 bases. V was pared by 0 bases and J by 5 bases, with 4 bases of the junction left unmatched. This CDR3 is 15 amino acids long. CDR1 SGDLS and CDR2 YYNGEE come from the germline V gene. The CDR3 DNA follows: TGTGCCAGCAGCGTAGGCAGCGGGGGGGCCGAGACCCAGTACTTC. Protein sequence: CASSVGSGGAETQYF.

The chain is built from TRBV9 and TRBJ2-6, with a possible D match to TRBD2 (5 bases). The germline CDR1 and CDR2 sequences are SGDLS and YYNGEE. Trimming took 4 bases from V and 0 from J, leaving 17 bases between them. The CDR3 has 18 residues. CDR3 residues: CASSPIGPRDSGANVLTF. The CDR3 coding sequence is TGTGCCAGCAGCCCGATAGGGCCACGGGACTCTGGGGCCAACGTCCTGACTTTC.

Here the CDR3 reads CASSYAGRLNSPLHF. The CDR3 bases are TGTGCCAGCAGTTACGCCGGACGGCTTAATTCACCCCTCCACTTT. The rearrangement links TRBV6-5 to TRBJ1-6, with unresolved D. In germline, CDR1 is MNHEY, CDR2 SVGAGI. The CDR3 length is 15 residues. V lost 2 bases and J 6 bases, leaving 11 bases between the germline ends.

The chain carries TRBV7-9 and TRBJ1-1; D remains unclear. V lost 0 bases, J lost 1 base, and 15 bases lay in between. From germline, CDR1 is SEHNR and CDR2 FQNEAQ (reference sequence). This CDR3 has 17 residues. The CDR3 spells CASSLAPGQRANTEAFF. CDR3 in DNA: TGTGCCAGCAGCTTAGCGCCTGGGCAGAGGGCGAACACTGAAGCTTTCTTT.